Listed here are 30 T cell receptor beta chains from one sample, sequenced in a study of identical twins. TCRdb reprocessed the 5' RACE reads via MiXCR and lists one record per CDR3 protein. The sample lists a few hundred thousand distinct CDR3 sequences, 6.5% seen once, with 13% to 15% in the top ten. The same sample was also used in a study of T cells expressing NK-cell markers.

The sample was CD8+ T cells sorted from blood. Receptors were obtained from a woman between 18 and 29 years old in good health.

This clonotype was seen many times. The V and J genes are TRBV7-7 and TRBJ2-1; 9 bases map to TRBD1. This CDR3 comprises 15 residues. The germline V gene has CDR1 SSHAT and CDR2 FNYEAQ (reference sequence). The trim removed 4 bases at V and 4 bases at J, leaving 5 bases unmatched. The CDR3 region is CASSSGTGTYNEQFF. CDR3 nucleotides: TGTGCCAGCAGCTCCGGGACAGGGACATACAATGAGCAGTTCTTC.

This clonotype was detected many times. This chain joins TRBV15 and TRBJ1-2; 7 nucleotides line up with TRBD1. CDR1 and CDR2 from the germline V gene are LNHNV and YYDKDF (reference sequence). The CDR3 covers 14 residues. V shed 1 base, J shed 4 bases, and the junction held 3 bases outside the gene matches. The CDR3 protein is CATSRVGQIYGYTF. The CDR3 DNA reads TGTGCCACCAGCAGAGTGGGACAGATCTATGGCTACACCTTC.

This clonotype has a handful of counts. The chain joins TRBV19 to TRBJ2-7; 10 bases align to TRBD1. The germline gives CDR1 LNHDA, CDR2 SQIVND (reference sequence). The CDR3 extends over 13 amino acids. V lost 4 bases to trimming and J lost 6 bases; unmatched junction nucleotides: 3. The CDR3 region is CASSTGQGGEQYF. The CDR3 DNA reads TGTGCCAGTAGTACCGGACAGGGGGGCGAGCAGTACTTC.

The table lists this clonotype with a few counts. The J gene is TRBJ2-3, the V gene TRBV4-1, with TRBD2 matching 8 bases. Trimming took 0 bases from V and 1 from J; bases not matched to a gene: 0. Germline V CDR1 and CDR2: MGHRA, YSYEKL. The CDR3 has 15 amino acids. The CDR3 loop reads CASSQETSGTDTQYF. The CDR3 region has the DNA TGCGCCAGCAGCCAAGAGACTAGCGGCACAGATACGCAGTATTTT.

This clonotype was seen more than once but under ten times. The chain joins TRBV11-2 to TRBJ1-4; D perhaps matches TRBD1 (6 bases). The germline gives CDR1 SGHAT, CDR2 FQNNGV. The CDR3 contains 14 residues. V was clipped by 3 bases and J by 5 bases, with 10 bases between them. The CDR3 nucleotides are TGTGCCAGCAGCTTTTGGGACATAAATGAAAAACTGTTTTTT. Its protein is CASSFWDINEKLFF. The variable domain in full, completed from reference TRBV11-2 and TRBJ1-4, reads EAGVAQSPRYKIIEKRQSVAFWCNPISGHATLYWYQQILGQGPKLLIQFQNNGVVDDSQLPKDRFSAERLKGVDSTLKIQPAKLEDSAVYLCASSFWDINEKLFFGSGTQLSVL.

The chain uses TRBV4-1 and TRBJ1-1; TRBD1 matches at 7 bases. The length of the CDR3 is 14 residues. The ends lost 1 base at V and 6 bases at J; junction bases unmatched: 5. CDR1 is MGHRA and CDR2 is YSYEKL in the germline V gene. This CDR3 is CASSQGRGTAEAFF. Here the CDR3 DNA reads TGCGCCAGCAGCCAAGGGAGGGGGACAGCTGAAGCTTTCTTT.

The CDR3 is CASSYRGDSVEGYTF. The CDR3 coding sequence is TGTGCCAGCAGTTACCGAGGGGATTCGGTGGAGGGCTACACCTTC. The rearrangement joins TRBV6-5 to TRBJ1-2, with D possibly being TRBD1 (5 bases). Germline V gene lookup returns CDR1 MNHEY and CDR2 SVGAGI. Trimming took 2 bases from V and 8 from J, leaving 18 bases between them. The CDR3 extends over 15 amino acids.

The rearrangement joins TRBV27 to TRBJ2-7, with D perhaps matching TRBD1 or TRBD2 (5 bases each). The V gene lost 3 bases and the J gene lost 7 bases, with 13 bases spanning the gap. Germline assignment: CDR1 MNHEY and CDR2 SMNVEV (reference sequence). The CDR3 loop spans 13 amino acids. The CDR3 nucleotides are TGTGCCAGCAGTTTCGGGACGGCCGAGGAGCAGTACTTC. Residues: CASSFGTAEEQYF.

This clonotype showed up just a few times. This sequence joins TRBV29-1 and TRBJ1-2; TRBD1 is a possible D gene (5 bases). CDR3 length equals 11 residues. From germline, CDR1 is SQVTM and CDR2 ANQGSEA. The V end was cut by 5 bases, the J end by 6 bases, with 10 bases between. CDR3 sequence reads: CSVPKTDGYTF. The CDR3 nucleotides read TGCAGCGTTCCCAAGACAGATGGCTACACCTTC.

This clonotype was seen more than once but under ten times. The chain links TRBV11-2 to TRBJ2-1, with 7 bases matching TRBD2. CDR3 length: 15 amino acids. CDR1 SGHAT and CDR2 FQNNGV come from the germline V gene. Germline trimming cut 5 bases from V and 6 bases from J; bases unmatched to any gene: 10. Here the CDR3 DNA reads TGTGCCAGCAGCCCTGGGTGGGGGGGAAGCAATGAGCAGTTCTTC. Translated: CASSPGWGGSNEQFF.

This clonotype was counted only a few times. The V and J genes are TRBV12-5 and TRBJ2-1; D call uncertain. Germline-derived CDR1 and CDR2 are LGHNT and FRNRAP. The CDR3 covers 11 residues. Trimming cost V 0 bases and J 7 bases, with 1 base left between them. CDR3 bases: TGTGCTAGTGGTTTGGTTAATGAGCAGTTCTTC. Translation: CASGLVNEQFF.

The chain carries TRBV20-1 and TRBJ2-1, with 7 bases that match TRBD1. With 3 bases clipped from V and 4 bases from J, the junction kept 12 bases outside the gene matches. CDR1 and CDR2 from the germline V gene are DFQATT and SNEGSKA (reference sequence). The CDR3 is 16 residues long. CDR3 region: CSARGFMQGDYNEQFF. CDR3 sequence (DNA): TGCAGTGCTAGGGGGTTTATGCAGGGGGATTACAATGAGCAGTTCTTC.

This clonotype was found a few times. This chain joins TRBV7-9 and TRBJ1-2; no clear D. Germline V lookup: CDR1 SEHNR, CDR2 FQNEAQ (reference sequence). The CDR3 length is 13 residues. Trimming left V 5 bases short and J 4 bases short, with 11 bases between. Here the CDR3 reads CASSGDGIYGYTF. DNA for the CDR3: TGTGCCAGCAGCGGTGACGGCATCTATGGCTACACCTTC.

This chain uses TRBV12-3 or TRBV12-4 with TRBJ1-2; the D gene is possibly TRBD1 (5 bases). Trimming removed 5 bases from V and 5 bases from J, with 12 bases in between. The CDR3 totals 13 residues. This CDR3 is CASSAPGTYGYTF. CDR3 DNA: TGTGCCAGCAGTGCCCCGGGGACTTATGGCTACACCTTC.

This chain joins TRBV7-3 and TRBJ1-2, with 9 bases fitting TRBD1. In germline, CDR1 is SGHTA, CDR2 FQGTGA. The junction had 2 bases not matched to a gene; V was cut back by 4 bases and J by 2 bases. This CDR3 contains 14 residues. The CDR3 DNA follows: TGTGCCAGCAGCTGGGGACAGGGCAACTATGGCTACACCTTC. This sequence encodes CASSWGQGNYGYTF.

This clonotype was observed many times. The chain recombines TRBV4-3 with TRBJ2-7; 8 bases are shared with TRBD2. The CDR3 spans 16 residues. From germline, CDR1 is LGHNA and CDR2 YSLEER. V lost 0 bases and J lost 3; bases outside the gene matches: 7. Written as DNA, the CDR3 is TGCGCCAGCAGCCAAGAAGCCAGCGGGGGACACTACGAGCAGTACTTC. It specifies CASSQEASGGHYEQYF.

This clonotype was counted at least ten times. The chain combines TRBV12-3 or TRBV12-4 with TRBJ2-3; D is possibly TRBD2 (5 bases). V gave up 10 bases and J gave up 6 bases, with 20 bases separating them. The CDR3 loop spans 14 amino acids. The DNA for the CDR3 is TGTGCCACCCGAGAGGCCGGGAATGCGGATACGCAGTATTTT. This gives the protein CATREAGNADTQYF.

The chain joins TRBV29-1 to TRBJ2-1; D perhaps matches TRBD2 (6 bases). V shed 6 bases and J shed 9 bases, with 15 bases lying between them. Germline V gene lookup returns CDR1 SQVTM and CDR2 ANQGSEA. The CDR3 is 12 amino acids. CDR3 sequence (DNA): TGCAGCGTAGGGGACTCCCTACCTGAGCAGTTCTTC. Translation: CSVGDSLPEQFF.

This clonotype was counted ten times or more. The V call is TRBV9, the J call TRBJ2-7; TRBD1 aligns across 9 bases. Germline V CDR1 and CDR2: SGDLS, YYNGEE. The junction had 2 bases not matched to a gene; V was cut back by 0 bases and J by 4 bases. The CDR3 has 14 amino acids. CDR3 residues: CASSVEGQGYEQYF. The CDR3, as DNA: TGTGCCAGCAGCGTAGAGGGACAGGGATACGAGCAGTACTTC.

This clonotype was detected many times. The chain has TRBV12-3 or TRBV12-4 and TRBJ2-1, with D unclear. The CDR3 totals 11 residues. Trimming took 2 bases from V and 9 from J, leaving 5 bases between them. The CDR3 loop is CASSLSVEQFF. In DNA form, the CDR3 reads TGTGCCAGCAGTTTATCAGTTGAGCAGTTCTTC.

This clonotype was seen a few times. The chain combines TRBV6-2 or TRBV6-3 with TRBJ2-7; D may be TRBD2 (5 bases). The germline V gene encodes CDR1 MNHEY and CDR2 SVGEGT. V gave up 8 bases and J gave up 2 bases, with 13 bases separating them. The CDR3 has 13 residues. The CDR3 nucleotides are TGTGCCAGCTCAACAGACGGGGCCTACGAGCAGTACTTC. Its translation is CASSTDGAYEQYF.

Turning to this clonotype: At one of its ends the junction is not consistent with the germline gene, which may arise from a read error. The CDR3 region has the DNA TGTGCCAGCAGACACGGACAGACCTCGAACGCTGAAGCTTTCTTT. Translated, it gives CASRHGQTSNAEAFF. This rearrangement joins TRBV7-9 to TRBJ1-1; D might be TRBD1 (6 bases). Germline-derived CDR1 and CDR2 are SEHNR and FQNEAQ (reference sequence). This CDR3 region has 15 residues.

This clonotype was counted between two and nine times. The J gene is TRBJ2-2, the V gene TRBV28; either TRBD1 or TRBD2 may supply D (5 bases each). The CDR3 is 13 residues long. The germline V gene has CDR1 MDHEN and CDR2 SYDVKM. Between the trimmed V and J ends, which lost 4 bases and 6 bases, there was a span of 9 bases. In DNA, the CDR3 is TGTGCCAGCAGTTCCGGGGCCCCCGGGGAGCTGTTTTTT. Protein sequence: CASSSGAPGELFF.

The chain uses TRBV12-3 or TRBV12-4 and TRBJ2-1, with D perhaps assigned TRBD1 or TRBD2 (5 bases each). V lost 8 bases and J lost 2, with 10 bases in between. The CDR3 loop spans 13 amino acids. Written as DNA, the CDR3 is TGTGCCAGCTCTGGGACGACCTACAATGAGCAGTTCTTC. This gives the protein CASSGTTYNEQFF.

In its sample, this clonotype was seen many times. The genes are TRBV24-1 and TRBJ2-5; D unclear. CDR1 KGHDR and CDR2 SFDVKD come from the germline V gene. V lost 2 bases and J 3 bases, leaving 3 bases between the germline ends. The CDR3 length is 12 residues. The CDR3 loop is CATSDSEETQYF. CDR3 nucleotides: TGTGCCACCAGTGATTCCGAAGAGACCCAGTACTTC.

The gene calls are TRBV5-6 and TRBJ2-1, with D maybe TRBD2 (6 bases). This CDR3 has 14 amino acids. The germline V gene has CDR1 SGHDT and CDR2 YYEEEE. The V gene lost 0 bases and the J gene lost 8 bases, with 12 bases spanning the gap. The CDR3 loop is CASSLVLADDEQFF. CDR3 sequence (DNA): TGTGCCAGCAGCTTGGTACTAGCCGACGATGAGCAGTTCTTC.

This clonotype appeared many times. CDR3 region: CASSTGQGTDTQYF. CDR3 DNA sequence: TGTGCCAGCAGTACCGGACAGGGCACAGATACGCAGTATTTT. This chain uses TRBV2 with TRBJ2-3, with 7 nucleotides matching TRBD1. CDR1 SNHLY and CDR2 FYNNEI come from the germline V gene. The CDR3 covers 14 residues. With 5 bases clipped from V and 1 base from J, the junction kept 3 bases outside the gene matches.

A remark on this clonotype: Given a much more abundant clone one base away, this may be a read error. V gene TRBV5-1 combines with J gene TRBJ2-3, with D possibly being TRBD2 (8 bases). Trimming pared 7 bases from V and 8 bases from J, leaving 20 bases between. The length of the CDR3 is 14 residues. CDR1 is SGHRS and CDR2 is YFSETQ in the germline V gene. The CDR3 DNA reads as TGCGCCAGCGGACAGGACCCCGCGGGAGGTACGCAGTATTTT. This codes for CASGQDPAGGTQYF.

The rearrangement joins TRBV19 to TRBJ2-1; D is undetermined. V shed 3 bases and J shed 13 bases, with 10 bases lying between them. Per germline, CDR1 LNHDA and CDR2 SQIVND (reference sequence). The CDR3 consists of 11 residues. CDR3 residues: CASSMGILQFF. The DNA of the CDR3 is TGTGCCAGTAGTATGGGGATTCTACAGTTCTTC. Looking up the rest from reference TRBV19 and TRBJ2-1 gives the full variable domain: DGGITQSPKYLFRKEGQNVTLSCEQNLNHDAMYWYRQDPGQGLRLIYYSQIVNDFQKGDIAEGYSVSREKKESFPLTVTSAQKNPTAFYLCASSMGILQFFGPGTRLTVL.

This clonotype has only a few counts. This sequence joins TRBV10-3 and TRBJ2-7; 7 bases are shared with TRBD1. Germline lookup yields CDR1 ENHRY and CDR2 SYGVKD. The CDR3 spans 13 residues. Losses at the gene ends were 10 bases for V and 4 bases for J; bases not matched to a gene: 10. The CDR3, as DNA: TGTGCCACAGGGGGTTCCCACGATTACGAGCAGTACTTC. Amino acid sequence: CATGGSHDYEQYF.